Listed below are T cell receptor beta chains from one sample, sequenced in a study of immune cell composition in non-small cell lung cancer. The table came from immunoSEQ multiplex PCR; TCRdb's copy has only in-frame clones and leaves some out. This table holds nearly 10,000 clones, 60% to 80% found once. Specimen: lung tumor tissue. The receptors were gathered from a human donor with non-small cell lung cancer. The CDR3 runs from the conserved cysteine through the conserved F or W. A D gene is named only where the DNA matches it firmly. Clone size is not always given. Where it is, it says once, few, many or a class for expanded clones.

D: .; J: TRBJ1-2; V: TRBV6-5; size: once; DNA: TGTGCCAGCAGTTGGACACCTCTCTATGGCTACACCTTC; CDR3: CASSWTPLYGYTF
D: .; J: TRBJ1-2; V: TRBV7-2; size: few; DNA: TGTGCCAGCAGCTTAGTTGGCAGACGGGAGACCTTC; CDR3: CASSLVGRRETF
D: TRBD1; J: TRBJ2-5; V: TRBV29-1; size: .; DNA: TGCAGCGTACCGGGACAGGGGGGCGGAGGGGAGACCCAGTACTTC; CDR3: CSVPGQGGGGETQYF
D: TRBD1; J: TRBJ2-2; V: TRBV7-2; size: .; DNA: TGTGCCAGCAGCTTAGCGGGACAGGGGCTCGGGGAGCTGTTTTTT; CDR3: CASSLAGQGLGELFF
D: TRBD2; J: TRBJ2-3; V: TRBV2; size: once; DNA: TGTGCCAGCACGACCCTAGCGGGAGGCGGGGATACGCAGTATTTT; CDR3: CASTTLAGGGDTQYF
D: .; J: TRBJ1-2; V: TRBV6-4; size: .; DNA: TGTGCCAGCAGTGACTCAGCGGGGCGTGGTGGCTACACCTTC; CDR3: CASSDSAGRGGYTF
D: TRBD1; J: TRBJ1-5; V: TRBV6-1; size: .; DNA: TGTGCCAGCAGCCCGACAGGGCGTGGAGTTCAGCCCCAGCATTTT; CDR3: CASSPTGRGVQPQHF
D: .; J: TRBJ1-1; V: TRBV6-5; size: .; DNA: TGTGCCAGCAGTCCCCATGAGGGGTGGAACACTGAAGCTTTCTTT; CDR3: CASSPHEGWNTEAFF
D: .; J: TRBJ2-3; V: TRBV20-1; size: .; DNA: TGCAGTGCTGACCCCGATGATACGCAGTATTTT; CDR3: CSADPDDTQYF
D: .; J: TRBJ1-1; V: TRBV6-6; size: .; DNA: TGTGCCAGCAGTTATTGGGCAGGGCAGCGGGGCACTGAAGCTTTCTTT; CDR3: CASSYWAGQRGTEAFF
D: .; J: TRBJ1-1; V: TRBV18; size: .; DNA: TGTGCCAGCTCACCTATTGCCCGGGGTGGGAACACTGAAGCTTTCTTT; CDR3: CASSPIARGGNTEAFF
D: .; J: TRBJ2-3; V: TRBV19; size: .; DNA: TGTGCTACCCGGTGGGATACGCAGTATTTT; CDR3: CATRWDTQYF
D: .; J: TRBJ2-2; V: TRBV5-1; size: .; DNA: TGCGCCAGCAGCTTTAGTGATCCCGGGGAGCTGTTTTTT; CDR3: CASSFSDPGELFF
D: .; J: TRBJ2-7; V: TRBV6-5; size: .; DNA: TGTGCCAGCGGCTTGGGGGTCCACGAGCAGTACTTC; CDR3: CASGLGVHEQYF
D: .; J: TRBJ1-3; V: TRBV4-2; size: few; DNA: TGTGCCAGCAGCCTAGAGGGGGGCGGAAACACCATATATTTT; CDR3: CASSLEGGGNTIYF
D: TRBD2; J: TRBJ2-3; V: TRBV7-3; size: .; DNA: TGTGCCAGCAGCCGGGGAGGCGGGACTAGACCAGATACGCAGTATTTT; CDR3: CASSRGGGTRPDTQYF
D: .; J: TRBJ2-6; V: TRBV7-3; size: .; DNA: TGTGCGAGACAGAACCCTGGGGCCAACGTCCTGACTTTC; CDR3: CARQNPGANVLTF
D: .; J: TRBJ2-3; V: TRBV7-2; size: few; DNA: TGTGCCAGCAGCTTAGGGTTCATAGATACGCAGTATTTT; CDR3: CASSLGFIDTQYF
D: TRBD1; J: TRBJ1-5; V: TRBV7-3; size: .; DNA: TGTGCCAGCAGCTTTACAGGGGACGGTGGTCAGCCCCAGCATTTT; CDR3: CASSFTGDGGQPQHF
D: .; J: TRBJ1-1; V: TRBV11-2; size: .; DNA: TGTGCCAGCAGCTTTGGACGGATGAACACTGAAGCTTTCTTT; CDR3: CASSFGRMNTEAFF
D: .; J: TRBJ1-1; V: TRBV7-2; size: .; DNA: TGTGCCAGCAGCCCGACGGGAGGGGCGATGAACACTGAAGCTTTCTTT; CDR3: CASSPTGGAMNTEAFF
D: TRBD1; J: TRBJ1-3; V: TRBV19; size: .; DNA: TGTGCCAGTAGTATCTCGGGAAGGACAGGGACTGGAAACACCATATATTTT; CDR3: CASSISGRTGTGNTIYF
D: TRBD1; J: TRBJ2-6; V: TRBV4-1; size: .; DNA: TGCGCCAGCAGCCGCAAACAGACAGGGATCTTATCCGGGGCCAACGTCCTGACTTTC; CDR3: CASSRKQTGILSGANVLTF
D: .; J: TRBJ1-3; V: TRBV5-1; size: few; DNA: TGCGCCAGCAGCTTGGGGCCTCCGATCTCTGGAAACACCATATATTTT; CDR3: CASSLGPPISGNTIYF
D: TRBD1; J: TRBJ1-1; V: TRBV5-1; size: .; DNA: TGCGCCAGCAGCTTGGCCGTGGGACAGGGGGCCGGGGCTTTCTTT; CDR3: CASSLAVGQGAGAFF
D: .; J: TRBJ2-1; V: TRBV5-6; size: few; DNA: TGTGCCAGCAGCTTCTCCCACGGGTACAATGAGCAGTTCTTC; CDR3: CASSFSHGYNEQFF
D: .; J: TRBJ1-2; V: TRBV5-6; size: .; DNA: TGTGCCAGCAGCTTAGAACAGCTATGGGGCTACACCTTC; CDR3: CASSLEQLWGYTF
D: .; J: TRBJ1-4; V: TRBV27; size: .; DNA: TGTGCCAGCAGTTTTTCAGGGTTTGAAAAACTGTTTTTT; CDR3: CASSFSGFEKLFF
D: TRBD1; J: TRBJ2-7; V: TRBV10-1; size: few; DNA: TGCGCCAGCAGTGGGCCGGGACAGGCCTATTACGAGCAGTACTTC; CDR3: CASSGPGQAYYEQYF
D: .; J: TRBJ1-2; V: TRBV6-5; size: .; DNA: TGTGCCAGCAGCCTACGGGACTCCCTCGGGGGCTACACCTTC; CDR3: CASSLRDSLGGYTF
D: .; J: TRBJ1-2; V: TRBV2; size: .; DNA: TGTGCCAGCAGTGAAGCGCGTTCCTCTAGTGGCTACACCTTC; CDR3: CASSEARSSSGYTF
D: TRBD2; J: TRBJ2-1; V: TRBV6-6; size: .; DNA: TGTGCCAGCAGTTACGGGACTAGCGTCAGAGAGCAGTTCTTC; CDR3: CASSYGTSVREQFF
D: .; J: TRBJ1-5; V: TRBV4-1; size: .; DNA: TGCGCCAGCAGCCAAGGGCTACTGGATCAGCCCCAGCATTTT; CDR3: CASSQGLLDQPQHF
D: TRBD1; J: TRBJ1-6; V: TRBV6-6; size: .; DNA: TGTGCCAGCTCCAAGGGGGACAGGGGTTCACCCCTCCACTTT; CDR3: CASSKGDRGSPLHF
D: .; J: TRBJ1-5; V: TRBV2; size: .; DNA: TGTGCCAGCAGTCCTTCCAGTAGCAATCAGCCCCAGCATTTT; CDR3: CASSPSSSNQPQHF
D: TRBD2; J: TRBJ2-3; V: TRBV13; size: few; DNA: TGTGCCAGCACTTCCGGGACTAGCGGGGTTACAGATACGCAGTATTTT; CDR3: CASTSGTSGVTDTQYF
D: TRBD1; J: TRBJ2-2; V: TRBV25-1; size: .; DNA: TGTGCCAGCAGTCCTCGGACAGGCGGGACCGGGGAGCTGTTTTTT; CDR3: CASSPRTGGTGELFF
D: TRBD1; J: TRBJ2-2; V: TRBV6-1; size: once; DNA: TGTGCCAGCAGTCCGGGACAGCCGAACACCGGGGAGCTGTTTTTT; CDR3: CASSPGQPNTGELFF